The clone carrying this TCR beta chain was seen only a few times. What it binds is unknown. The record originates from a study of T cell responses to AZD1222 COVID-19 vaccine. Findings and limits, study-wide: Rises in breadth and depth of Spike-specific TCRs came after two AZD1222 doses.

Here immunoSEQ multiplex PCR was the method, and the copy in TCRdb shows in-frame clones only, minus some. This sample yields under 150,000 clones, of which 88% are seen a single time; over 3% belongs to the top ten. CDR1 is MNHEY, CDR2 SVGEGT, per germline. With 3 bases removed from V and 3 bases from J, the gap between germline ends came to 9 bases. The CDR3 is 14 amino acids. The receptor comes from an adult in good health. The material was peripheral blood, obtained on day 0 of AZD1222 vaccination. The J gene is TRBJ1-5, the V gene TRBV6-2 or TRBV6-3, with D possibly TRBD1 on 5 matching bases. The CDR3 reads CASSYTTDNQPQHF. For the CDR3, the DNA is TGTGCCAGCAGTTATACGACAGACAATCAGCCCCAGCATTTT.